This TCR beta chain came from a study of blood T cell repertoires in COVID-19. Study background: Acute and convalescent COVID-19 specimens originated in the United States, Italy and Spain. From T cells, B-cell-depleted T cells, or PBMCs came the material, which was cDNA or gDNA.

As processed by the authors: By means of reference gene primer amplification, nucleated cell counts were estimated. The data were produced by immunoSEQ multiplex PCR, yet TCRdb's version contains in-frame clones alone and is incomplete. Clonal size and the V and J genes are those of that table, whereas D and trimming came from the DNA. The table shows 110,000 to 150,000 clones, with about 82% occurring only once. Participant-reported clinical history was the basis for cohort assignment. The specimen sequenced was PBMCs or T cells enriched from blood (not recorded which). This clonotype originated in a woman aged 40 to 50 who had recovered from COVID-19.

The CDR3 nucleotides are TGTGCCAGCAGCTTAGTCCCGGGACAGGGGTCGAACACTGAAGCTTTCTTT. Translation gives CASSLVPGQGSNTEAFF. The V gene is TRBV7-6, the J gene TRBJ1-1, with TRBD1 identical over 10 bases. The CDR3 is 17 amino acids. V was pared by 1 base and J by 1 base, with 6 bases of the junction left unmatched. Germline assignment: CDR1 SGHVS and CDR2 FNYEAQ.